This TCR beta chain appears in the sequencing data of a study of a mutant IDH1 vaccine in newly diagnosed glioma. Time point given: week 23, last vaccination. Vaccine doses each comprised 300 ug of mutant IDH1 20-mer peptide, with topical imiquimod. About this clone itself: Its antigen remains unknown.

Germline V gene lookup returns CDR1 LGHNA and CDR2 YSLEER. V was trimmed by 0 bases and J by 7 bases, leaving 12 bases between them. The CDR3 length is 14 residues. Data came from immunoSEQ multiplex PCR; TCRdb stores just in-frame clones and leaves some out. The sample has approximately 67,000 clones, about 80% seen once. The chain couples TRBV4-3 to TRBJ1-2, with D maybe TRBD1 (5 bases). The material was PBMCs, obtained from a glioma patient whose treatment included an IDH1 peptide vaccine. This receptor was identified in a man younger than 35 with glioma. CDR3 sequence: CASSQDREGTGYTF. The DNA for the CDR3 is TGCGCCAGCAGCCAAGATCGGGAGGGGACTGGCTACACCTTC.